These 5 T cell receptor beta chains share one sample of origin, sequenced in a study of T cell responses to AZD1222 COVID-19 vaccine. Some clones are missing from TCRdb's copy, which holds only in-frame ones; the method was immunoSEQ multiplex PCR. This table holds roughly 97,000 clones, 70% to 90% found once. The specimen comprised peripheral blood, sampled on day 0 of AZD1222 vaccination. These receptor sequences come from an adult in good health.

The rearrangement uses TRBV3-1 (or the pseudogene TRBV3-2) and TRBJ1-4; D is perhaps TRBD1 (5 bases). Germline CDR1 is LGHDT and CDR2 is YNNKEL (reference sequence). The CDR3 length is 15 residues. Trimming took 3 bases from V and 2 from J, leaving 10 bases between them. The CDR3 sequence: CASSQKGRTNEKLFF. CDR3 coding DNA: TGTGCCAGCAGCCAGAAGGGACGGACTAATGAAAAACTGTTTTTT.

In DNA, the CDR3 is TGTGCCAGCAGCCTAAGTAATGGCTACGAGCAGTACTTC. Translation: CASSLSNGYEQYF. V is TRBV11-2 and J is TRBJ2-7; unclear D gene. The CDR3 loop spans 13 amino acids. Per the germline V gene, CDR1 is SGHAT and CDR2 is FQNNGV. Trimming took off 5 bases at V and 3 bases at J, with 11 bases between the two ends.

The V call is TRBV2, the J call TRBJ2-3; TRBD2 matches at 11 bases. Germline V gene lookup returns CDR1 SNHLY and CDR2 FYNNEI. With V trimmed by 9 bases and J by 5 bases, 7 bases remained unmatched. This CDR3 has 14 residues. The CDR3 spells CASALAGAKDTQYF. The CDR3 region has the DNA TGTGCCAGTGCACTAGCGGGGGCAAAAGATACGCAGTATTTT.

CDR3 in amino acids: CASSLGSRPGETQYF. CDR3 coding DNA: TGTGCCAGCAGCTTAGGGTCTAGGCCGGGGGAGACCCAGTACTTC. V is TRBV7-6 and J is TRBJ2-5, with D perhaps matching TRBD2 (5 bases). There are 15 residues in the CDR3. V was clipped by 1 base and J by 5 bases, with 14 bases between them. CDR1 is SGHVS and CDR2 is FNYEAQ in the germline V gene.

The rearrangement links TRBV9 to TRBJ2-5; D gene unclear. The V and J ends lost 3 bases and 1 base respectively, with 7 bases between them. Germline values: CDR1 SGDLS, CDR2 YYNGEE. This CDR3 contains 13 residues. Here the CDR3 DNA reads TGTGCCAGCAGCGGGCTGAGCCAAGAGACCCAGTACTTC. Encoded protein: CASSGLSQETQYF.